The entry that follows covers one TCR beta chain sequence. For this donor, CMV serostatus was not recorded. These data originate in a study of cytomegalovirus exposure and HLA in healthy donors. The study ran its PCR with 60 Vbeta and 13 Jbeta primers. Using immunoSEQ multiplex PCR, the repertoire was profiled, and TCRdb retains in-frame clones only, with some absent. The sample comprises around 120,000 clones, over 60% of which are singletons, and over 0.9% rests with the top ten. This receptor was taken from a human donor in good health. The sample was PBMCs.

CDR3 nucleotide sequence: TGTGCCAGCAGCGCAGAGGGACTAGCGGGGGGCGGAGATACGCAGTATTTT. It specifies CASSAEGLAGGGDTQYF. This chain connects TRBV9 to TRBJ2-3; 15 bases are a match to TRBD2. The CDR3 totals 17 residues. Trimming removed 3 bases from V and 5 bases from J; junction bases left unmatched: 7. Germline-derived CDR1 and CDR2 are SGDLS and YYNGEE.